This TCR beta chain was observed in a study of T-cell reconstitution after alpha-beta-depleted transplantation in children. Study observations and caveats: Expanded clones from the graft, numbering several hundred, reportedly supplied alpha-beta T cells about two months after transplant. The authors attributed T-cell counts and diversity one year after transplant mostly to newly produced T cells.

As for this clonotype: Its matching antigen is unknown.

There are 15 residues in the CDR3. CDR1 LNHDA and CDR2 SQIVND come from the germline V gene (reference sequence). The J segment lost 2 bases and the V segment lost 0 bases, leaving 3 bases of the junction unmatched. Library preparation (for TCRbeta) was performed with unique molecular identifiers. TCRdb ran MiXCR on the PCR reads and lists one entry per CDR3 protein. The data hold about 980,000 distinct CDR3 sequences, with around 30% observed a single time. The TCR originated in a boy in the first two years of life who had a stem cell transplant for SCID, so the T cells may come from the graft donor. Sequencing was performed on PBMCs, mostly from graft donor cells, taken 360 days after TCRalphabeta/CD19-depleted stem cell transplant. The chain employs TRBV19 and TRBJ2-7, with 8 nucleotides matching TRBD1. The CDR3 loop is CASSIDRTGTYEQYF. CDR3 nucleotide sequence: TGTGCCAGTAGTATAGACCGGACAGGGACCTACGAGCAGTACTTC.